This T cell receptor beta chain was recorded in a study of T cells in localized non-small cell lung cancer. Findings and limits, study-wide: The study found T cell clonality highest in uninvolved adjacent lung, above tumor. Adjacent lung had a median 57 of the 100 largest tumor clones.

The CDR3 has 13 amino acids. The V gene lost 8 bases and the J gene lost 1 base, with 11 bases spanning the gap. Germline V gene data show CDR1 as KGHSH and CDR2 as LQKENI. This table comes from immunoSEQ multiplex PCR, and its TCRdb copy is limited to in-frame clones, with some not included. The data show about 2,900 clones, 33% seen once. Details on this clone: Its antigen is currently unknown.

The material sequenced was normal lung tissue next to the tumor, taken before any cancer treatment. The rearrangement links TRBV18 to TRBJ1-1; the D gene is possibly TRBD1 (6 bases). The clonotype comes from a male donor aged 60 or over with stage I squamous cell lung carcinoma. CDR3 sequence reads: CASAGQKNTEAFF. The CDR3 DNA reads TGTGCCAGCGCTGGACAGAAGAACACTGAAGCTTTCTTT.